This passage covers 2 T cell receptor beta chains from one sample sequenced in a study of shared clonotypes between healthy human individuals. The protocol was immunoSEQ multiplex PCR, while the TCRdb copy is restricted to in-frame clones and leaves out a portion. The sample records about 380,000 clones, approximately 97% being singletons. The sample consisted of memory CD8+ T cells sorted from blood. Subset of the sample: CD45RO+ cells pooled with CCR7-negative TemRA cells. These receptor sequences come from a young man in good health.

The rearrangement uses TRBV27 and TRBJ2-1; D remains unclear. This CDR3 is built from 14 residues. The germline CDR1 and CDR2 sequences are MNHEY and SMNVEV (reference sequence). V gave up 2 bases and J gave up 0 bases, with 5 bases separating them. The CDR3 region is CASSLRISYNEQFF. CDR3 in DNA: TGTGCCAGCAGTTTAAGGATCTCCTACAATGAGCAGTTCTTC.

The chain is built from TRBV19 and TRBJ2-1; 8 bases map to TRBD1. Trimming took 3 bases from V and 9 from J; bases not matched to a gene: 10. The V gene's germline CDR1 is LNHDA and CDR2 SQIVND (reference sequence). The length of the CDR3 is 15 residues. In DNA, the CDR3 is TGTGCCAGTAGTATGCCCGGACAGGGTCCGAGTGAGCAGTTCTTC. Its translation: CASSMPGQGPSEQFF. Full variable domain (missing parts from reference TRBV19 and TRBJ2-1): DGGITQSPKYLFRKEGQNVTLSCEQNLNHDAMYWYRQDPGQGLRLIYYSQIVNDFQKGDIAEGYSVSREKKESFPLTVTSAQKNPTAFYLCASSMPGQGPSEQFFGPGTRLTVL.